Sequencing of this T cell receptor (beta chain) was carried out in a study of response to subunit inactivated influenza vaccine. This clonotype was observed many times. Its cognate antigen is unknown. General observations from the study: Each seasonal influenza vaccination recruits few new T cells, the authors suggested.

One entry per CDR3 protein results from TCRdb running MiXCR on the RT-PCR reads. The sample includes 650,000 or so distinct CDR3 sequences, 14% of them seen just once. Germline CDR1 and CDR2: MDHEN and SYDVKM. The CDR3 runs to 13 residues. Trimming cost V 7 bases and J 0 bases, with 6 bases left between them. V usage is TRBV28 and J usage is TRBJ2-2; D not certain. This clonotype was sampled from a man aged 45-65 years who received an inactivated influenza vaccine. Source: PBMCs from blood, taken around 15 days before vaccination. CDR3 nucleotide sequence: TGTGCCAGCATTGCTACGAACACCGGGGAGCTGTTTTTT. Translating it yields CASIATNTGELFF. The complete variable domain, with remaining parts taken from reference TRBV28 and TRBJ2-2, reads DVKVTQSSRYLVKRTGEKVFLECVQDMDHENMFWYRQDPGLGLRLIYFSYDVKMKEKGDIPEGYSVSREKKERFSLILESASTNQTSMYLCASIATNTGELFFGEGSRLTVL.